This T cell receptor beta chain came from a study of CD8 T cells in ankylosing spondylitis. Study-level results: Matched synovial fluid from ankylosing spondylitis patients was reported to be enriched for disease-linked clones. A motif of seven or eight highly homologous TCR beta variants was seen as apparently characteristic of ankylosing spondylitis blood.

There are many counts of this clonotype. Its antigen is currently unknown. With molecular barcodes, quantitative 5'-RACE was used to make the TCR beta libraries. TCRdb re-derived calls from the 5' RACE reads in MiXCR, one entry per CDR3 protein. The sample shows 150,000 to 200,000 distinct CDR3 sequences, around 20% of them seen only once. The germline V gene encodes CDR1 SGHRS and CDR2 YFSETQ. With 0 bases clipped from V and 8 bases from J, the junction kept 4 bases outside the gene matches. CDR3 size: 14 residues. This chain connects TRBV5-1 to TRBJ2-1, with 8 bases matching TRBD2. Sequencing was carried out using blood, either unsorted or a sorted T cell fraction (not recorded which). The receptor comes from a male donor with ankylosing spondylitis or in good health (not recorded which). CDR3 bases: TGCGCCAGCAGCTTGGGACTAGCGAGCGATGAGCAGTTCTTC. It yields the protein CASSLGLASDEQFF.